A selection of T cell receptor beta chains follows, all from one sample in a study of blood T cell repertoires in COVID-19. The protocol was immunoSEQ multiplex PCR, while the TCRdb copy is restricted to in-frame clones and leaves out a portion. Of tens of thousands of clones listed, roughly 90% are singletons. Material for sequencing was peripheral blood. These receptors were collected from a human donor in a cohort sampled during active COVID-19. The CDR3 runs from the conserved cysteine through the conserved F or W. A D gene is named only where the DNA matches it firmly. Clone size appears in some rows only: once, few, many, or a class for an expanded clone.

TRBV4-1	once	TRBJ2-1	-	TGCGCCAGCAGCCAATCCCGGGACTGGTCCTACAATGAGCAGTTCTTC	CASSQSRDWSYNEQFF
TRBV6-6	-	TRBJ1-2	TRBD1	TGTGCCAGCATCTCCGACAGGGTTAGCTATGGCTACACCTTC	CASISDRVSYGYTF
TRBV2	-	TRBJ1-1	-	TGTGCCAGCAGTGAAACGAGGGGGACCACTGAAGCTTTCTTT	CASSETRGTTEAFF
TRBV5-6	-	TRBJ2-4	TRBD1	TGTGCCAGCAGTACATACGGGACAGGAAACATTCAGTACTTC	CASSTYGTGNIQYF
TRBV5-8	-	TRBJ2-2	TRBD1	TGTGCCAGCAGCCACCACAGGGGGCGAAACACCGGGGAGCTGTTTTTT	CASSHHRGRNTGELFF
TRBV3-1/TRBV3-2	-	TRBJ1-6	-	TGTGCCAGCAGCCAAGAGAGGGATTCACCCCTCCACTTT	CASSQERDSPLHF
TRBV10-3	-	TRBJ1-1	TRBD1	TGTGCCATCAGTCTAACAGGGGAATTAACTGAAGCTTTCTTT	CAISLTGELTEAFF
TRBV24-1	-	TRBJ2-1	-	TGTGCCACCAGTGATTTCAGCCTAGCCCATGAGCAGTTCTTC	CATSDFSLAHEQFF
TRBV10-1	-	TRBJ1-6	-	TGCGCCAGCACCGCCGGGAAGGTGAATTCACCCCTCCACTTT	CASTAGKVNSPLHF
TRBV4-1	-	TRBJ2-2	TRBD2	TGCGCCAGCAGCCAAGATGCGCGGGGGGGCCCCGGTGGGGAGCTGTTTTTT	CASSQDARGGPGGELFF
TRBV20-1	-	TRBJ2-1	TRBD2	TGCAGTGCTAGTGCACGGACTTTCGCTGCGGGAGATCAGTTCTTC	CSASARTFAAGDQFF
TRBV6-6	-	TRBJ2-3	-	TGTGCCAGCAGTTACTCGGACAAGATGAAGCAGTATTTT	CASSYSDKMKQYF
TRBV3-1/TRBV3-2	-	TRBJ1-2	-	TGTGCCAGCAGCCAGATGACATACTACACCTTC	CASSQMTYYTF
TRBV20-1	-	TRBJ2-5	-	TGCAGTGCCAGGGGCCAAGAGACCCAGTACTTC	CSARGQETQYF
TRBV2	-	TRBJ2-7	-	TGTGCCAGCAGTGCGCGTGGCGAGCAGTACTTC	CASSARGEQYF
TRBV7-9	-	TRBJ2-7	TRBD2	TGTGCCAGCAGCTTAGATTCTAGCGGGGGCATCTACGAGCAGTACTTC	CASSLDSSGGIYEQYF
TRBV4-2	few	TRBJ2-7	TRBD1	TGTGCCAGCAGCCAGTTCCGGGACAGGGCCGGAGAGCAGTACTTC	CASSQFRDRAGEQYF
TRBV19	-	TRBJ2-1	TRBD2	TGTGCCAGTAGTACCCCTAGCGGGACGCGCAATGAGCAGTTCTTC	CASSTPSGTRNEQFF
TRBV7-9	-	TRBJ2-1	TRBD2	TGTGCCAGCAGCTCTCGGGCGGGGGGGCGTGGATACAATGAGCAGTTCTTC	CASSSRAGGRGYNEQFF
TRBV6-5	-	TRBJ1-1	-	TGTGCCAGCTTCCGGGCAGGGGACACTGAAGCTTTCTTT	CASFRAGDTEAFF
TRBV11-2	-	TRBJ2-3	-	TGTGCCAGCAGCCCCGGGACTGAGAGACTCACAGATACGCAGTATTTT	CASSPGTERLTDTQYF
TRBV29-1	-	TRBJ2-1	TRBD2	TGCAGCGTTGAAGTACCGCTAGCGGAGGTCCATGAGCAGTTCTTC	CSVEVPLAEVHEQFF
TRBV24-1	-	TRBJ2-6	TRBD1	TGTGCCACCAGTGAATCTGGGACAGGGGGCCGCCGAGGGGCCAACGTCCTGACTTTC	CATSESGTGGRRGANVLTF
TRBV11-2	-	TRBJ1-5	TRBD1	TGTGCCAGCAAAAGTGGGACAGGCACTAGCAATCAGCCCCAGCATTTT	CASKSGTGTSNQPQHF
TRBV19	-	TRBJ2-4	-	TGTGCCAGCAGTGACTACAGGGAAAGGGCCAAAAACATTCAGTACTTC	CASSDYRERAKNIQYF
TRBV5-5	-	TRBJ1-4	-	TGTGCCAGCAGAGGGGTGGGTGAAAAACTGTTTTTT	CASRGVGEKLFF
TRBV7-2	-	TRBJ2-1	TRBD2	TGTGCCAGCAGCTTAGACTTAGCGGGGGGTCCACATGAGCAGTTCTTC	CASSLDLAGGPHEQFF
TRBV29-1	-	TRBJ1-4	-	TGCAGCGTCCGGGGAGTGGACTCTAATGAAAAACTGTTTTTT	CSVRGVDSNEKLFF
TRBV5-6	-	TRBJ1-4	TRBD1	TGTGCCAGCAGTTCCGGGACAGGGACCGAAAAACTGTTTTTT	CASSSGTGTEKLFF
TRBV2	once	TRBJ2-3	-	TGTGCCAGCAGTGATTCGACAGATACGCAGTATTTT	CASSDSTDTQYF
TRBV5-4	-	TRBJ1-5	-	TGTGCCAGCAGCTTGGGGAGGGATACGCAGCCCCAGCATTTT	CASSLGRDTQPQHF
TRBV18	-	TRBJ2-7	TRBD1	TGTGCCAGCTCACCAACAGGGGGCGTCTACGAGCAGTACTTC	CASSPTGGVYEQYF
TRBV6-6	-	TRBJ2-7	-	TGTGCCAGCACTGACAAGACCTACGAGCAGTACTTC	CASTDKTYEQYF
TRBV28	-	TRBJ1-4	-	TGTGCCAGCAGTTTTCCAGGGAGGGCAAAACTGTTTTTT	CASSFPGRAKLFF
TRBV7-9	-	TRBJ1-1	TRBD1	TGTGCCAGCAGCTCCGTTCCGGGACAGGGACGTATCGGACGCACTGAAGCTTTCTTT	CASSSVPGQGRIGRTEAFF
TRBV19	-	TRBJ2-2	-	TGTGCCAGTAGTGGTGGGGAAGGACAGCTCACCGGGGAGCTGTTTTTT	CASSGGEGQLTGELFF
TRBV2	-	TRBJ1-2	TRBD1	TGTGCCAGCAATTACGGGGACAGGGGGTATGGCTACACCTTC	CASNYGDRGYGYTF
TRBV19	few	TRBJ1-5	-	TGTGCCAGTAGCCGAGGGCTCCAAGGGATGCGTCAGCCCCAGCATTTT	CASSRGLQGMRQPQHF
TRBV5-6	-	TRBJ1-1	-	TGTGCCAGCAGCTTGCAGGGGCGAGGCACTGAAGCTTTCTTT	CASSLQGRGTEAFF
TRBV5-6	-	TRBJ2-3	-	TGTGCCAGCAGCTTGGAAGCCTTCCCGAATACGCAGTATTTT	CASSLEAFPNTQYF
TRBV4-1	-	TRBJ2-7	TRBD1	TGCGCCAGCAAGGAAGGTGGGACAGGGAAGTACGAGCAGTACTTC	CASKEGGTGKYEQYF
TRBV28	-	TRBJ2-2	-	TGTGCCAGCCAACCAGACTTGGGGCTACCCGGGGAGCTGTTTTTT	CASQPDLGLPGELFF
TRBV6-2/TRBV6-3	-	TRBJ1-6	-	TGTGCCAGCAGTTACATACAAGATAATTCACCCCTCCACTTT	CASSYIQDNSPLHF
TRBV5-6	-	TRBJ2-7	-	TGTGCCAGCAGCTTATTTCAGGGGTTTTCCTACGAGCAGTACTTC	CASSLFQGFSYEQYF
TRBV3-1/TRBV3-2	-	TRBJ2-1	TRBD2	TGTGCCAGCAGCCAAGAAAAATTGGGGGGGGGCTACAATGAGCAGTTCTTC	CASSQEKLGGGYNEQFF
TRBV28	-	TRBJ2-4	TRBD1	TGTGCCAGCAAGGGCGCGGGACAGGGTCGAGGTCAAAAAAACATTCAGTACTTC	CASKGAGQGRGQKNIQYF
TRBV7-8	-	TRBJ1-2	-	TGTGCCAGCAGCTTAGACGGGGGTGACTATGGCTACACCTTC	CASSLDGGDYGYTF
TRBV5-4	-	TRBJ2-3	TRBD2	TGTGCCAGCAGCCCCCCCGTAGCGGGACCCGGCACAGATACGCAGTATTTT	CASSPPVAGPGTDTQYF
TRBV19	-	TRBJ2-5	-	TGTGCCAGTAGTATATCCCCCCAGACAGGTCAAGAGACCCAGTACTTC	CASSISPQTGQETQYF